This T cell receptor (beta chain) was profiled in a study of T cells in Graves' hyperthyroidism and ophthalmopathy. Study summary: Peripheral blood specimens were obtained at initial diagnosis, prior to any treatment. The study's findings and limits: Most thyroid clonotypes expanded above 0.001 appeared in blood too.

Regions amplified from RNA transcripts were the TCR beta CDR3 regions. The HTBI primer set was used in a first-round RT-PCR of the TCR CDR3. TCRdb analysed the multiplex PCR reads with MiXCR anew, one entry per CDR3 protein. The table includes a few hundred thousand distinct CDR3 sequences, more than 20% detected once. Recently diagnosed hyperthyroidism of less than 2 months' duration affected patients aged 18 to 65. The ends were cut back, 4 bases at V and 9 bases at J, with 16 bases in the middle. Per the germline V gene, CDR1 is SGHAT and CDR2 is FQNNGV. This CDR3 has 13 amino acids. Ten or more counts support this clonotype. As yet, its antigen is unknown.

The V call is TRBV11-2, the J call TRBJ2-7; TRBD1 is a possible D gene (5 bases). The sequence came from a man aged 45-60 years with Graves' hyperthyroidism. The sequencing input was blood. The CDR3 sequence is CASSSQAGNRQYF. As DNA, the CDR3 is TGTGCCAGCAGCTCGCAGGCAGGGAATCGGCAGTACTTC.